This T cell receptor beta chain originates from a study of blood T cell repertoires in COVID-19. Source study methods: Amplification of reference gene primers provided the estimated nucleated cell counts. TCRdb's copy holds only in-frame clones and misses some; the assay was immunoSEQ multiplex PCR. The DNA gave D and trimming, while V, J and clone size come from that table. This table has 150,000 to 250,000 clones, more than 65% appearing once. This CDR3 has 14 residues. The germline gives CDR1 LNHDA, CDR2 SQIVND (reference sequence). Trimming removed 5 bases from V and 0 bases from J, with 10 bases in between. Participant-given clinical history determined each cohort assignment. Cohort 3 recovered donors had two negative PCRs, clearance, or symptom resolution.

The gene calls are TRBV19 and TRBJ1-1; possibly TRBD1 for D (5 bases). The sequenced sample consisted of PBMCs or T cells enriched from blood (not recorded which). This receptor was obtained from a man between 40 and 49 years old who had recovered from COVID-19. The CDR3 bases are TGTGCCAGTAGTTTCGCCAGGGTGAACACTGAAGCTTTCTTT. Residues: CASSFARVNTEAFF.